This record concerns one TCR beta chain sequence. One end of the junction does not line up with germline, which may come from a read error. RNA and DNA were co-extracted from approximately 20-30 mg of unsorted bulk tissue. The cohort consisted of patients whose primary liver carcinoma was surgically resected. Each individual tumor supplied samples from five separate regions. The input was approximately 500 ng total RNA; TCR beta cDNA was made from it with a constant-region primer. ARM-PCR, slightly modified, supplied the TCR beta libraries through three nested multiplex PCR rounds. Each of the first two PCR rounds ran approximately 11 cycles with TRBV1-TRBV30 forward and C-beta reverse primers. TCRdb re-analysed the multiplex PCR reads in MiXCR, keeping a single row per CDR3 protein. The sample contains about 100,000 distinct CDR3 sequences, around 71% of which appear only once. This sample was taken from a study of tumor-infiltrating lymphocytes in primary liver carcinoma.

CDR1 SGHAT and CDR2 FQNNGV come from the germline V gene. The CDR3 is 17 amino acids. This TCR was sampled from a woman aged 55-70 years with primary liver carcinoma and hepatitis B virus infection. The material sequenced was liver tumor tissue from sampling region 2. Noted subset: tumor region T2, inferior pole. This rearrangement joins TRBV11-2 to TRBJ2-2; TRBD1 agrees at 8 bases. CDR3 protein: CGSSPLPGQGGTGEPFF. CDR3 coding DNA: TGTGGCAGCAGTCCCCTTCCCGGACAGGGTGGTACCGGGGAGCCGTTTTTT.